What follows are 2 T cell receptor beta chains derived from one specimen sequenced in a study of blood T cell repertoires in COVID-19. Clones were read by immunoSEQ multiplex PCR, and TCRdb kept only the in-frame ones, dropping some. Among 50,000 to 55,000 clones, 70% to 90% were seen once, and the ten largest hold 14%. Material for sequencing was peripheral blood. The receptors were sampled from a man between 70 and 80 years old with acute or convalescent COVID-19.

The chain has TRBV28 and TRBJ1-6, with TRBD1 matching 7 bases. Germline V gene data show CDR1 as MDHEN and CDR2 as SYDVKM. The CDR3 spans 17 residues. V dropped 6 bases and J dropped 0; count of bases not matched to a gene: 8. In DNA, the CDR3 is TGTGCCAGCAGGTACGGACAGGCGAGCTCCTATAATTCACCCCTCCACTTT. Translated: CASRYGQASSYNSPLHF.

The V gene is TRBV18, the J gene TRBJ1-1, with D uncertain. The length of the CDR3 is 15 residues. V was clipped by 8 bases and J by 6 bases, with 22 bases between them. Per the germline V gene, CDR1 is KGHSH and CDR2 is LQKENI. The CDR3 protein is CASPQNPSGYPEAFF. The DNA of the CDR3 is TGTGCCAGCCCACAAAACCCCTCGGGGTACCCTGAAGCTTTCTTT.